The source of this T cell receptor (beta chain) is a study of beta chain features in type 1 diabetes. Study conclusions and caveats: Cells carrying high TCR expression could end up over-represented when cDNA is sequenced.

Sorting of CD4+ naive, central memory, regulatory and stem cell-like memory cells was performed via CD45RO/CCR7/CD25/CD127/CD95/CD27. Without exception, sorted populations had purity beyond 98%. TCRB transcripts that were expressed got sequenced, as all of the isolated RNA had been reverse transcribed. TCRdb keeps only in-frame clones here, not all; method: immunoSEQ multiplex PCR. Of hundreds of thousands of clones in the sample, around 16% were seen once. Germline CDR1 and CDR2: LNHDA and SQIVND (reference sequence). This CDR3 has 14 amino acids. Trimming removed 9 bases from V and 5 bases from J, with 16 bases in between. This clone was found a few times. Its antigen is unknown.

The V call is TRBV19, the J call TRBJ2-2; possibly TRBD1 for D (6 bases). The sample consisted of naive CD4+ T cells from blood. The receptor was isolated from a man aged 18-30 years in good health. Here the CDR3 DNA reads TGTGCCAGCCGTGACAGGCCTGGGACCGGGGAGCTGTTTTTT. This sequence encodes CASRDRPGTGELFF.